These T cell receptor beta chains were read from a single sample in a study of blood T cells in healthy people across ages. TCRdb used MiXCR to reprocess the 5' RACE reads, holding one entry per CDR3 protein. The table has some 670,000 distinct CDR3 sequences, about 50% seen once. Sequenced sample: blood. The source is a woman of 80 years or more in good health. The CDR3 runs from the conserved cysteine through the conserved F or W. A D gene is named only where the DNA matches it firmly. Size is stated for part of the rows, as once, few or many counts, or as a class when the clone is expanded.

TRBD2	TRBV9	-	TRBJ2-7	CASSPTRTSDSYEQYF	TGTGCCAGCAGCCCAACCAGGACTAGCGACTCCTACGAGCAGTACTTC
-	TRBV5-1	-	TRBJ2-1	CASSFEWEKDNEQFF	TGCGCCAGCAGCTTCGAGTGGGAGAAGGACAATGAGCAGTTCTTC
-	TRBV7-3	-	TRBJ2-3	CASAGDTDAQYF	TGTGCCAGCGCGGGGGACACAGATGCGCAGTATTTT
-	TRBV28	-	TRBJ2-3	CASSHGGSQEDTQYF	TGTGCCAGCAGTCACGGGGGATCCCAAGAGGATACGCAGTATTTT
TRBD2	TRBV5-4	many	TRBJ2-7	CASSPPLADSYEQYF	TGTGCCAGCAGCCCACCACTAGCGGATTCCTACGAGCAGTACTTC
-	TRBV20-1	many	TRBJ2-3	CSAPPGSDTQYF	TGCAGTGCCCCCCCCGGGAGTGATACGCAGTATTTT
-	TRBV29-1	many	TRBJ2-7	CSVRRDEQYF	TGCAGCGTTCGGAGGGACGAGCAGTACTTC
-	TRBV29-1	once	TRBJ2-5	CSATTSGTQETQYF	TGCAGCGCAACAACTTCGGGGACCCAAGAGACCCAGTACTTC
TRBD1	TRBV5-1	many	TRBJ1-1	CASSLRPGGPNTEAFF	TGCGCCAGCAGCTTGAGGCCAGGGGGACCGAACACTGAAGCTTTCTTT
TRBD1	TRBV28	-	TRBJ2-7	CASRPQGANEQYF	TGTGCCAGCAGACCACAGGGGGCCAACGAGCAGTACTTC
TRBD2	TRBV30	few	TRBJ2-7	CAWSALGGSSYNEQYF	TGTGCCTGGAGTGCCCTGGGCGGGAGTTCCTACAATGAGCAGTACTTC
TRBD1	TRBV25-1	-	TRBJ2-3	CASSEIFGTGAPTDTQYF	TGTGCCAGCAGTGAGATATTTGGGACAGGGGCGCCAACAGATACGCAGTATTTT
-	TRBV7-9	-	TRBJ1-1	CASSALGAGRGGEAFF	TGTGCCAGCAGCGCGCTGGGGGCAGGGAGAGGAGGTGAAGCTTTCTTT
-	TRBV25-1	once	TRBJ1-2	CASSESQARGYGYTF	TGTGCCAGCAGTGAATCTCAGGCCCGAGGCTATGGCTACACCTTC
-	TRBV4-1	few	TRBJ1-4	CASSLMGGPDEKLFF	TGCGCCAGCAGCCTAATGGGGGGCCCCGATGAAAAACTGTTTTTT
-	TRBV5-5	-	TRBJ2-7	CASSLSAHGYEQYF	TGTGCCAGCAGCTTGTCGGCACACGGCTACGAGCAGTACTTC
-	TRBV6-5	many	TRBJ1-2	CASRPGQGYGYTF	TGTGCCAGCAGACCGGGACAAGGCTATGGCTACACCTTC
-	TRBV28	many	TRBJ2-1	CASSSWNEQFF	TGTGCCAGCAGTTCATGGAATGAGCAGTTCTTC
TRBD2	TRBV7-6	few	TRBJ2-7	CASSLGAGESAYEQYF	TGTGCCAGCAGCTTAGGAGCGGGAGAATCCGCCTACGAGCAGTACTTC
-	TRBV2	-	TRBJ2-1	CASSEWGFF	TGTGCCAGCAGTGAATGGGGGTTCTTC
TRBD1	TRBV12-3/TRBV12-4	-	TRBJ1-5	CASSPGTDPQHF	TGTGCCAGCAGCCCAGGGACAGACCCCCAGCATTTT
-	TRBV10-3	-	TRBJ2-5	CAISEHQGNEAQYF	TGTGCCATCAGTGAGCACCAGGGGAATGAGGCCCAGTACTTC
-	TRBV6-5	-	TRBJ2-1	CASWRPNHEQFF	TGTGCCAGCTGGCGCCCCAACCATGAGCAGTTCTTC
-	TRBV25-1	-	TRBJ2-5	CASSGKGDGRETQYF	TGTGCCAGCAGTGGCAAAGGGGACGGGAGAGAGACCCAGTACTTC
-	TRBV5-1	many	TRBJ1-2	CASSWGTDYSYTF	TGCGCCAGCAGCTGGGGGACCGACTATAGCTACACCTTC
TRBD2	TRBV3-1	few	TRBJ2-2	CASSHFSGGNTGELFF	TGTGCCAGCAGCCATTTCAGCGGGGGCAACACCGGGGAGCTGTTTTTT
TRBD2	TRBV20-1	-	TRBJ2-3	CSAAGLAGGGGDTQYF	TGCAGTGCGGCGGGACTAGCGGGGGGCGGGGGGGATACGCAGTATTTT
TRBD1	TRBV6-6	many	TRBJ1-1	CATLTGRAFF	TGTGCCACCCTGACAGGGCGAGCTTTCTTT
-	TRBV3-1	-	TRBJ2-5	CASLLNGGQETQCF	TGTGCCAGCCTCTTGAACGGGGGGCAAGAGACCCAGTGCTTC
-	TRBV5-1	few	TRBJ1-1	CASSLGRGPGTEAFF	TGCGCCAGCAGCTTGGGGCGGGGGCCCGGCACTGAAGCTTTCTTT
-	TRBV21-1	-	TRBJ2-5	CASSKGDRVDEQYF	TGTGCCAGCAGCAAAGGGGACAGGGTTGATGAGCAGTACTTC
TRBD2	TRBV5-1	-	TRBJ2-7	CASSPGLAGSLYYEQYF	TGCGCCAGCAGCCCAGGACTAGCGGGATCCCTTTACTACGAGCAGTACTTC
TRBD2	TRBV5-1	-	TRBJ2-5	CASSALLAGGETQYF	TGCGCCAGCAGCGCCTTACTAGCGGGGGGTGAGACCCAGTACTTC
TRBD1	TRBV27	-	TRBJ1-1	CASKGQTDTEAFF	TGTGCCAGCAAGGGACAGACGGACACTGAAGCTTTCTTT
-	TRBV12-3/TRBV12-4	many	TRBJ2-1	CASSSFGGGGEQFF	TGTGCCAGCTCCTCCTTTGGCGGGGGCGGTGAGCAGTTCTTC
-	TRBV3-1	many	TRBJ2-1	CASSQVGGSYNEQFF	TGTGCCAGCAGCCAAGTGGGGGGTTCCTACAATGAGCAGTTCTTC
TRBD2	TRBV5-1	few	TRBJ2-7	CASSWGGTGSYEQYF	TGCGCCAGCAGCTGGGGAGGGACGGGCTCCTACGAGCAGTACTTC
-	TRBV27	-	TRBJ1-6	CASTNSYNSPLHF	TGTGCCAGCACAAACAGCTATAATTCACCCCTCCACTTT
-	TRBV20-1	-	TRBJ2-3	CSAHTTYPTDTQYF	TGCAGTGCGCATACTACTTACCCCACAGATACGCAGTATTTT
-	TRBV20-1	many	TRBJ2-1	CSARGRGRPYNEQFF	TGCAGTGCGAGAGGTAGAGGGCGTCCCTACAATGAGCAGTTCTTC
TRBD2	TRBV7-2	once	TRBJ2-1	CASSPRTSGGRNEQFF	TGTGCCAGCAGCCCAAGGACTAGCGGGGGCCGCAATGAGCAGTTCTTC
-	TRBV28	many	TRBJ2-5	CASRSGHLYQETQYF	TGTGCCAGCAGGTCGGGACATTTGTACCAAGAGACCCAGTACTTC
-	TRBV12-3/TRBV12-4	-	TRBJ1-2	CASSPGQRDSYGYTF	TGTGCCAGCAGTCCTGGACAGAGGGACTCTTATGGCTACACCTTC
-	TRBV20-1	many	TRBJ1-2	CSASDAVRPNYGYTF	TGCAGTGCTAGCGACGCCGTCCGTCCTAACTATGGCTACACCTTC
-	TRBV20-1	-	TRBJ2-3	CSAHSPFLGTAPTDTQYF	TGCAGTGCTCACTCGCCCTTCCTCGGGACCGCTCCCACAGATACGCAGTATTTT
TRBD2	TRBV5-1	-	TRBJ2-1	CASSLDVTSGRGPSEQFF	TGCGCCAGCAGCTTGGATGTGACTAGCGGGAGGGGTCCAAGTGAGCAGTTCTTC
-	TRBV9	-	TRBJ1-2	CASSVGGTSNYGYTF	TGTGCCAGCAGCGTAGGGGGTACCTCTAACTATGGCTACACCTTC
-	TRBV3-1	-	TRBJ1-1	CASSHRGGGAFF	TGTGCCAGCAGCCATAGGGGAGGGGGAGCTTTCTTT
TRBD2	TRBV10-2	many	TRBJ2-7	CASSAWTSGILYEQYF	TGCGCCAGCAGTGCTTGGACTAGCGGGATACTTTACGAGCAGTACTTC
-	TRBV15	-	TRBJ2-1	CATARGYNEQFF	TGTGCCACCGCCAGGGGATACAATGAGCAGTTCTTC
TRBD1	TRBV20-1	few	TRBJ1-5	CSAPGQGSQPQHF	TGCAGTGCCCCGGGACAGGGGAGCCAGCCCCAGCATTTT
-	TRBV7-8	-	TRBJ2-7	CASSLGVRLYEQYF	TGTGCCAGCAGCTTGGGGGTTCGGTTGTACGAGCAGTACTTC
-	TRBV3-1	-	TRBJ2-5	CASSQESGGWETQYF	TGTGCCAGCAGCCAAGAAAGCGGCGGATGGGAGACCCAGTACTTC
-	TRBV5-1	many	TRBJ2-3	CASSLDLRTDTQYF	TGCGCCAGCAGCTTGGATCTGAGGACAGATACGCAGTATTTT
-	TRBV27	-	TRBJ2-5	CASSVVYGETQYF	TGTGCCAGCAGTGTAGTTTACGGGGAGACCCAGTACTTC